The 25 T cell receptor beta chains in this list originate from one sample, sequenced in a study of blood T cell repertoires in COVID-19. Sequenced by immunoSEQ multiplex PCR; TCRdb stores in-frame clones only, minus some. This sample has under 300,000 clones; around 90% occur once, and the top ten carry 3%. Sequencing input: PBMCs or T cells enriched from blood (not recorded which). These receptor sequences come from a woman in her forties or fifties who had recovered from COVID-19.

This clone was seen only a few times. V is TRBV27 and J is TRBJ1-6; D is perhaps TRBD1 (5 bases). The germline gives CDR1 MNHEY, CDR2 SMNVEV (reference sequence). The CDR3 length is 13 residues. The V gene lost 1 base and the J gene lost 15 bases, with 13 bases spanning the gap. CDR3 amino acids: CASSLFFAQGLHF. Here the CDR3 DNA reads TGTGCCAGCAGTTTATTCTTTGCGCAGGGCCTCCACTTT.

CDR3 loop: CASSLGQRNYGYTF. The CDR3 coding sequence is TGTGCCAGCAGCTTAGGTCAGCGGAACTATGGCTACACCTTC. The chain joins TRBV7-2 to TRBJ1-2; D uncertain. Germline values: CDR1 SGHTA, CDR2 FQGNSA. The CDR3 is 14 amino acids. Trimming removed 1 base at V and 2 bases at J, with 8 bases between. The complete variable domain, with remaining parts taken from reference TRBV7-2 and TRBJ1-2, reads GAGVSQSPSNKVTEKGKDVELRCDPISGHTALYWYRQSLGQGLEFLIYFQGNSAPDKSGLPSDRFSAERTGGSVSTLTIQRTQQEDSAVYLCASSLGQRNYGYTFGSGTRLTVV.

The table lists this clone with a count of one. The gene calls are TRBV5-1 and TRBJ1-2; no firm D call. V shed 4 bases and J shed 6 bases, with 16 bases lying between them. The CDR3 runs to 14 residues. Germline V gene data show CDR1 as SGHRS and CDR2 as YFSETQ. CDR3 bases: TGCGCCAGCAGCGTGTCCCCCGCAAGCCATGGCTACACCTTC. Its protein product is CASSVSPASHGYTF.

This rearrangement joins TRBV19 to TRBJ1-5; TRBD1 matches 9 bases. V lost 8 bases and J lost 2; bases outside the gene matches: 4. Germline assignment: CDR1 LNHDA and CDR2 SQIVND (reference sequence). This CDR3 has 14 residues. The CDR3 region is CASRGQGGNQPQHF. The DNA of the CDR3 is TGTGCCAGTCGGGGACAGGGCGGCAATCAGCCCCAGCATTTT.

This chain links TRBV10-3 with TRBJ2-1; D remains unclear. Per germline, CDR1 ENHRY and CDR2 SYGVKD. Trimming stripped 2 bases from V and 8 bases from J, with 7 bases between. The CDR3 runs 12 residues. The CDR3 sequence: CAISEAGDEQFF. For the CDR3, the DNA is TGTGCCATCAGTGAGGCCGGTGATGAGCAGTTCTTC.

The rearrangement uses TRBV7-2 and TRBJ1-2; D may be TRBD1 (5 bases). Per germline, CDR1 SGHTA and CDR2 FQGNSA. V shed 1 base and J shed 8 bases, with 17 bases lying between them. The CDR3 covers 15 residues. This chain's CDR3 is CASSLVAGQSGGYTF. CDR3 bases: TGTGCCAGCAGCTTAGTAGCGGGGCAATCGGGAGGCTACACCTTC. The complete variable domain, with remaining parts taken from reference TRBV7-2 and TRBJ1-2, reads GAGVSQSPSNKVTEKGKDVELRCDPISGHTALYWYRQSLGQGLEFLIYFQGNSAPDKSGLPSDRFSAERTGGSVSTLTIQRTQQEDSAVYLCASSLVAGQSGGYTFGSGTRLTVV.

The J gene is TRBJ2-3, the V gene TRBV14; D might be TRBD2 (6 bases). This CDR3 is built from 16 residues. Germline assignment: CDR1 SGHDN and CDR2 FVKESK. V lost 1 base and J lost 4, with 15 bases in between. This chain's CDR3 is CASSQAGVYLSDTQYF. In nucleotides, the CDR3 is TGTGCCAGCAGCCAAGCGGGAGTTTATTTATCAGATACGCAGTATTTT.

V and J are TRBV2 and TRBJ1-5, with no clear D. Deletions cut 4 bases from V and 5 bases from J, with 6 bases between. CDR1 and CDR2 from the germline V gene are SNHLY and FYNNEI. The CDR3 covers 12 residues. DNA for the CDR3: TGTGCCAGCAGTGGGAGGGATCAGCCCCAGCATTTT. It specifies CASSGRDQPQHF.

CDR3 in amino acids: CASSSARPTGGVQAFF. DNA for the CDR3: TGTGCCAGCAGCTCCGCTCGCCCCACGGGGGGGGTTCAAGCTTTCTTT. The chain couples TRBV11-2 to TRBJ1-1; a possible D gene is TRBD1 (5 bases). The CDR3 consists of 16 residues. Germline-derived CDR1 and CDR2 are SGHAT and FQNNGV. The V gene lost 4 bases and the J gene lost 9 bases, with 24 bases spanning the gap.

With regard to this clone: Other nucleotide sequences from this sample produce the same CDR3. The chain links TRBV7-3 to TRBJ1-1; no definite D call. The CDR3 covers 14 residues. Trimming removed 5 bases from V and 1 base from J, with 11 bases in between. Germline CDR1 reads SGHTA; CDR2 reads FQGTGA. As DNA, the CDR3 is TGTGCCAGCAGCCTTTTTGCGGAGAACACTGAAGCTTTCTTT. Translation gives CASSLFAENTEAFF.

The rearrangement joins TRBV2 to TRBJ1-6; D remains unclear. This CDR3 has 14 residues. Germline CDR1 is SNHLY and CDR2 is FYNNEI. V was clipped by 6 bases and J by 5 bases, with 11 bases between them. Here the CDR3 DNA reads TGTGCCAGCAGCTACGGAGGCAATAATTCACCCCTCCACTTT. This translates into CASSYGGNNSPLHF.

The CDR3 here is CASSSVGQGSGANVLTF. The CDR3 DNA reads as TGTGCCAGCAGCTCGGTCGGACAGGGCTCTGGGGCCAACGTCCTGACTTTC. This rearrangement joins TRBV7-2 to TRBJ2-6, with 8 bases matching TRBD1. The CDR3 spans 17 residues. CDR1 is SGHTA and CDR2 is FQGNSA in the germline V gene. V was clipped by 4 bases and J by 0 bases; unmatched bases: 5.

The genes are TRBV5-5 and TRBJ1-1; 9 bases are shared with TRBD1. This CDR3 contains 14 residues. V dropped 4 bases and J dropped 2; count of bases not matched to a gene: 3. From germline, CDR1 is SGHKS and CDR2 YYEKEE (reference sequence). The CDR3 coding sequence is TGTGCCAGCAGCCCGACAGGGGGTAACACTGAAGCTTTCTTT. Translating it yields CASSPTGGNTEAFF.

The chain uses TRBV28 and TRBJ2-3, with D hard to call. The CDR3 spans 12 residues. CDR1 is MDHEN, CDR2 SYDVKM, per germline. Between the trimmed V and J ends, which lost 10 bases and 4 bases, there was a span of 12 bases. The CDR3 here is CATDKAADTQYF. The CDR3, as DNA: TGTGCCACCGACAAAGCAGCAGATACGCAGTATTTT. Drawing the rest from reference TRBV28 and TRBJ2-3, the complete variable domain is DVKVTQSSRYLVKRTGEKVFLECVQDMDHENMFWYRQDPGLGLRLIYFSYDVKMKEKGDIPEGYSVSREKKERFSLILESASTNQTSMYLCATDKAADTQYFGPGTRLTVL.

The chain has TRBV9 and TRBJ1-1; no firm D call. Germline V CDR1 and CDR2: SGDLS, YYNGEE. Trimming took 0 bases from V and 0 from J, leaving 6 bases between them. This CDR3 region has 14 residues. The CDR3 loop is CASSVGPLNTEAFF. The CDR3 coding sequence is TGTGCCAGCAGCGTAGGTCCATTGAACACTGAAGCTTTCTTT.

CDR3 loop: CASSSRGSGRGEQYF. CDR3 bases: TGTGCCAGCAGTTCCCGAGGTAGCGGGAGGGGCGAGCAGTACTTC. J is TRBJ2-7 and V is TRBV6-5; TRBD2 matches 11 bases. The CDR3 is 15 residues long. From germline, CDR1 is MNHEY and CDR2 SVGAGI. With V trimmed by 4 bases and J by 6 bases, 8 bases remained unmatched.

The rearrangement joins TRBV7-3 to TRBJ1-5; no clear D. The CDR3 length is 18 residues. The ends were cut back, 1 base at V and 0 bases at J, with 16 bases in the middle. Germline CDR1 and CDR2: SGHTA and FQGTGA. CDR3 nucleotide sequence: TGTGCCAGCAGCTTAAAGAGGCAGTTTCGCTATAGCAATCAGCCCCAGCATTTT. Translated, it gives CASSLKRQFRYSNQPQHF.

About this clone: Other DNA sequences within the sample encode an identical CDR3. The chain couples TRBV3-1 (or the pseudogene TRBV3-2) to TRBJ1-2, with D perhaps matching TRBD1 (5 bases). This CDR3 is 15 amino acids long. The germline V and J ends were trimmed by 1 base and 0 bases, with 9 bases remaining between them. CDR1 and CDR2 from the germline V gene are LGHDT and YNNKEL (reference sequence). This chain's CDR3 is CASSQGPDTNYGYTF. CDR3 nucleotides: TGTGCCAGCAGCCAAGGTCCGGACACTAACTATGGCTACACCTTC.

This clone was picked up a small number of times. The rearrangement links TRBV7-9 to TRBJ1-6, with D uncertain. Germline V lookup: CDR1 SEHNR, CDR2 FQNEAQ (reference sequence). This CDR3 has 13 amino acids. V was shortened by 3 bases and J by 4 bases, with 4 bases between the two germline ends. The CDR3 is CASSFEYNSPLHF. In DNA, the CDR3 is TGTGCCAGCAGCTTTGAGTATAATTCACCCCTCCACTTT.

The rearrangement joins TRBV28 to TRBJ1-1, with TRBD1 matching 7 bases. Germline V lookup: CDR1 MDHEN, CDR2 SYDVKM. The CDR3 is 13 amino acids. V was clipped by 11 bases and J by 2 bases; unmatched bases: 8. The CDR3 protein is CAVQKGANTEAFF. DNA for the CDR3: TGTGCCGTTCAGAAGGGGGCAAACACTGAAGCTTTCTTT.

The CDR3: CASRSGFTGELFF. The DNA of the CDR3 is TGTGCCAGCAGGTCGGGGTTCACCGGGGAGCTGTTTTTT. This rearrangement joins TRBV7-9 to TRBJ2-2, with D tentatively TRBD2 (5 bases). Germline V lookup: CDR1 SEHNR, CDR2 FQNEAQ (reference sequence). This CDR3 comprises 13 residues. V was clipped by 6 bases and J by 4 bases, with 9 bases between them.

The genes are TRBV28 and TRBJ1-1, with D unresolved. Per germline, CDR1 MDHEN and CDR2 SYDVKM. CDR3 size: 13 residues. Trimming stripped 5 bases from V and 0 bases from J, with 7 bases between. CDR3 nucleotide sequence: TGTGCCAGCAGTGCCGGGGTGAACACTGAAGCTTTCTTT. Its protein is CASSAGVNTEAFF. Full variable domain (remainder filled in from reference TRBV28 and TRBJ1-1): DVKVTQSSRYLVKRTGEKVFLECVQDMDHENMFWYRQDPGLGLRLIYFSYDVKMKEKGDIPEGYSVSREKKERFSLILESASTNQTSMYLCASSAGVNTEAFFGQGTRLTVV.

The chain uses TRBV4-1 and TRBJ2-1; possibly TRBD2 for D (6 bases). The germline V gene has CDR1 MGHRA and CDR2 YSYEKL. The V and J ends lost 2 bases and 1 base respectively, with 15 bases between them. The CDR3 is 17 residues long. The CDR3 is CASSQRESRASYNEQFF. The CDR3 nucleotides are TGCGCCAGCAGCCAACGGGAGTCCAGGGCGTCCTACAATGAGCAGTTCTTC.

The chain carries TRBV2 and TRBJ1-2; perhaps TRBD1 as D (5 bases). V lost 2 bases, J lost 4 bases, and 8 bases lay in between. Germline CDR1 is SNHLY and CDR2 is FYNNEI. The CDR3 contains 13 residues. CDR3 sequence (DNA): TGTGCCAGCAGTGAAACAGGTTCCTATGGCTACACCTTC. This gives the protein CASSETGSYGYTF.

The V gene is TRBV4-3, the J gene TRBJ2-7; the D gene is possibly TRBD1 (6 bases). V was pared by 0 bases and J by 4 bases, with 16 bases between. Germline lookup yields CDR1 LGHNA and CDR2 YSLEER. This CDR3 region has 16 residues. CDR3 nucleotide sequence: TGCGCCAGCAGCCAAGATGAAAACAGGGCCGGGTACGAGCAGTACTTC. This gives the protein CASSQDENRAGYEQYF.